This TCR beta chain was identified during a study of vaccination effects on CD4 cells after COVID-19. General study results and limits: Healthy vaccinees showed cross-reactivity with common cold coronaviruses in only 1 of 255 vaccine-induced clones.

As for this clone: The antigen remains undetermined.

Antigen-specific CD4+ T cells were expanded with viral peptide pools in the ViraFEST assay before sequencing. Having been cultured for under twelve days, the cells underwent CD4+ T cell isolation. Every participant took two doses of the BNT162b2 or mRNA-1273 vaccine. Vaccinees lacked prior SARS-CoV-2 infection and tested negative for nucleocapsid antibodies. A few million PBMC were seeded per well and grown in the presence of roughly 10 IU/ml IL-2 and around 10 ug/ml peptides. A half-medium replacement with IL-2 medium was carried out on days 3 and 7. Per germline, CDR1 MNHEY and CDR2 SVGAGI. The V and J ends lost 0 bases and 4 bases, in that order; junction bases with no gene match: 1. The CDR3 runs to 15 residues. The protocol was immunoSEQ multiplex PCR, while the TCRdb copy is restricted to in-frame clones and leaves out a portion. The table lists tens of thousands of clones, roughly three quarters of them singletons.

The source was CD4+ T cells from PBMCs cultured with HCoV-229E spike peptides, collected after COVID-19 vaccination. This rearrangement joins TRBV6-5 to TRBJ1-5, with 9 bases fitting TRBD1. The TCR originated in a human donor who received a COVID-19 vaccine. CDR3 sequence (DNA): TGTGCCAGCAGTTACTCCGGGACAGGGAATCAGCCCCAGCATTTT. This translates into CASSYSGTGNQPQHF.